This T cell receptor beta chain derives from a study of glioma-infiltrating T cells. This clonotype was counted ten times or more. V was pared by 5 bases and J by 3 bases, with 14 bases between. This CDR3 comprises 15 residues. Germline values: CDR1 SGHNT, CDR2 YENEEA. Using RNA template, CDR3s of TCR alpha and beta were amplified with iRepertoire arm-PCR. TCRdb re-called the multiplex PCR reads through MiXCR, storing one row per CDR3 protein. The sample yields approximately 190,000 distinct CDR3 sequences, approximately 30% seen once. Sequenced: glioma tissue, nonneoplastic brain tissue, or PBMCs (not recorded which). The source of this sequence is a human donor with low-grade glioma or glioblastoma, undergoing nonglioma brain surgery, or in good health (not recorded which). The rearrangement joins TRBV11-3 to TRBJ2-1; D is perhaps TRBD2 (5 bases). CDR3 sequence (DNA): TGTGCCAGCAGCCACGAGGCGGGCAGCTACAATGAGCAGTTCTTC. It yields the protein CASSHEAGSYNEQFF.